The 14 T cell receptor beta chains below were found in one sample sequenced in a study of regulatory T cells in long-lasting Graves disease. Building of the TCR beta libraries involved iRepertoire HTBI primers and Arm-PCR of CDR3 regions. TCRdb redid the calling of the multiplex PCR reads with MiXCR, one entry per CDR3 protein. The table lists roughly 360,000 distinct CDR3 sequences, 10% to 15% of them singletons. Time point reported: newly diagnosed GD, antithyroid drugs for less than 3 months. Extracted RNA from PBMCs served as the source of the TCR library. The same sample was also used in a study of T cells in Graves' hyperthyroidism and ophthalmopathy.

The source material was peripheral blood mononuclear cells (PBMCs), sampled at new diagnosis, from a patient treated with antithyroid drugs. All receptors come from a woman between 18 and 29 years old with Graves disease.

This clonotype was found many times. This chain connects TRBV7-8 to TRBJ2-2, with no clear D. The ends were cut back, 4 bases at V and 9 bases at J, with 6 bases in the middle. The CDR3 has 11 residues. CDR1 is SGHVS, CDR2 FQNEAQ, per germline. The CDR3 region is CASSSTRELFF. The CDR3 DNA reads as TGTGCCAGCAGCTCGACTCGGGAGCTGTTTTTT.

This clonotype was seen ten or more times. The gene calls are TRBV7-2 and TRBJ2-7, with D possibly TRBD2 on 6 matching bases. V was clipped by 5 bases and J by 2 bases, with 25 bases between them. Per germline, CDR1 SGHTA and CDR2 FQGNSA. CDR3 size: 18 residues. CDR3 amino acids: CASSTRRRGAESPYEQYF. In DNA, the CDR3 is TGTGCCAGCAGCACACGACGGAGGGGAGCAGAGAGCCCCTACGAGCAGTACTTC. The full variable domain, its missing parts supplied by reference TRBV7-2 and TRBJ2-7, is GAGVSQSPSNKVTEKGKDVELRCDPISGHTALYWYRQSLGQGLEFLIYFQGNSAPDKSGLPSDRFSAERTGGSVSTLTIQRTQQEDSAVYLCASSTRRRGAESPYEQYFGPGTRLTVT.

This clonotype was seen repeatedly, ten times or more. The J gene is TRBJ2-7, the V gene TRBV20-1, with TRBD2 matching over 14 bases. CDR1 and CDR2 (germline): DFQATT, SNEGSKA (reference sequence). CDR3 length: 16 amino acids. V trimming: 5 bases; J trimming: 4 bases; junction bases outside the gene matches: 10. The CDR3 sequence: CSAGGLAGGRSYEQYF. The CDR3 region has the DNA TGCAGTGCTGGAGGACTAGCGGGAGGACGATCGTACGAGCAGTACTTC.

This clonotype was seen repeatedly, ten times or more. V is TRBV24-1 and J is TRBJ2-7; D is tentatively TRBD1 or TRBD2 (5 bases each). This CDR3 has 15 residues. The germline V gene has CDR1 KGHDR and CDR2 SFDVKD. Trimming took 7 bases from V and 7 from J, leaving 22 bases between them. The DNA for the CDR3 is TGTGCCACCAGCACCCGGTACGGGACCCTCTTTGAGCAGTACGTC. Its protein is CATSTRYGTLFEQYV.

The J gene is TRBJ2-3, the V gene TRBV20-1; 12 bases are shared with TRBD2. The length of the CDR3 is 17 residues. Germline values: CDR1 DFQATT, CDR2 SNEGSKA (reference sequence). V lost 0 bases to trimming and J lost 2 bases; unmatched junction nucleotides: 6. CDR3 in amino acids: CSAREFRTSGNTDTQYF. DNA of the CDR3: TGCAGTGCTAGAGAGTTTAGGACTAGCGGGAACACAGATACGCAGTATTTT.

This clonotype was detected only a few times. The chain couples TRBV9 to TRBJ1-1, with a possible D match to TRBD1 (5 bases). Trimming pared 0 bases from V and 1 base from J, leaving 13 bases between. The CDR3 length is 16 residues. Germline V gives CDR1 SGDLS, CDR2 YYNGEE. DNA for the CDR3: TGTGCCAGCAGCGTAGACCCCCAGGGCGGGAACACTGAAGCTTTCTTT. This gives the protein CASSVDPQGGNTEAFF.

This clonotype was found many times. This chain joins TRBV29-1 and TRBJ2-7, with D possibly being TRBD1 or TRBD2 (5 bases each). Germline V gives CDR1 SQVTM, CDR2 ANQGSEA. Trimming removed 0 bases at V and 9 bases at J, with 21 bases between. CDR3 length: 15 amino acids. CDR3 sequence: CSVEDRELDHYWQYF. Here the CDR3 DNA reads TGCAGCGTTGAAGACAGGGAGTTGGATCATTACTGGCAGTACTTC.

This clonotype showed up just a few times. The chain is built from TRBV20-1 and TRBJ2-5; possible D gene TRBD2, 5 bases. This CDR3 has 13 amino acids. V lost 6 bases and J lost 5, with 16 bases in between. Germline CDR1 reads DFQATT; CDR2 reads SNEGSKA (reference sequence). This CDR3 reads CSAHSPERETQYF. CDR3 DNA: TGCAGTGCGCATAGTCCTGAGCGGGAGACCCAGTACTTC.

Regarding this clonotype: A read error is the likely source, as a far larger clone sits one nucleotide away. This chain connects TRBV7-2 to TRBJ1-1, with 8 bases lining up with TRBD1. This CDR3 spans 15 amino acids. The V gene end was trimmed by 3 bases and the J gene end by 7 bases; junction bases not matched to a gene: 10. Looked up from germline, CDR1 is SGHTA and CDR2 is FQGNSA. The CDR3 spells CASSFRQGAGGEAFF. The CDR3 coding sequence is TGTGCCAGCAGCTTTAGGCAGGGGGCTGGTGGTGAAGCTTTCTTT.

Many counts were recorded for this clonotype. The chain's CDR3 is CASSQLQGSSYNEQFF. The CDR3 bases are TGTGCCAGCAGTCAACTACAGGGGAGCTCCTACAATGAGCAGTTCTTC. This rearrangement joins TRBV12-3 or TRBV12-4 to TRBJ2-1, with 7 positions matching TRBD1. The ends lost 5 bases at V and 0 bases at J; junction bases unmatched: 7. The CDR3 extends over 16 amino acids.

This clonotype was counted many times. V gene TRBV27 combines with J gene TRBJ2-7, with D perhaps matching TRBD1 (5 bases). This CDR3 is 14 amino acids long. Germline values: CDR1 MNHEY, CDR2 SMNVEV (reference sequence). V gave up 5 bases and J gave up 4 bases, with 15 bases separating them. The DNA of the CDR3 is TGTGCCAGCAGTCCTTCCAGGGCCCGTTACGAGCAGTACTTC. The encoded protein is CASSPSRARYEQYF.

The sample holds many counts of this clonotype. The chain combines TRBV7-9 with TRBJ2-6, with 8 bases matching TRBD2. Losses at the gene ends were 7 bases for V and 2 bases for J; bases not matched to a gene: 4. Germline CDR1 reads SEHNR; CDR2 reads FQNEAQ (reference sequence). CDR3 length: 15 residues. The CDR3 nucleotides read TGTGCCAGCACCACGGGAGGGACTGGGGCCAACGTCCTGACTTTC. It yields the protein CASTTGGTGANVLTF.

This clonotype was detected many times. The J gene is TRBJ1-1, the V gene TRBV19; maybe TRBD1 (5 bases). The V gene's germline CDR1 is LNHDA and CDR2 SQIVND (reference sequence). Trimming left V 4 bases short and J 11 bases short, with 14 bases between. This CDR3 has 12 amino acids. The chain's CDR3 is CASSTPRGWAFF. CDR3 sequence (DNA): TGTGCCAGTAGTACACCGCGGGGGTGGGCTTTCTTT.

The genes are TRBV19 and TRBJ1-5; D uncertain. The CDR3 length is 18 residues. Germline CDR1 reads LNHDA; CDR2 reads SQIVND (reference sequence). With 5 bases removed from V and 1 base from J, the gap between germline ends came to 21 bases. DNA for the CDR3: TGTGCCAGTAGTCGGTCCTCCCGGGAGGGATCAAGCAATCAGCCCCAGCATTTT. Encoded protein: CASSRSSREGSSNQPQHF.